These 24 T cell receptor beta chains originate from one sample sequenced in a study of blood T cell repertoires in COVID-19. The method was immunoSEQ multiplex PCR; TCRdb's version includes in-frame clones alone and lacks a portion of them. The sample records about 25,000 clones, 75% to 90% being singletons. The sequenced sample was peripheral blood. All receptors come from a woman aged 80 or over with acute or convalescent COVID-19.

The chain recombines TRBV18 with TRBJ2-1; D might be TRBD1 (6 bases). The germline gives CDR1 KGHSH, CDR2 LQKENI. The germline V and J ends were trimmed by 3 bases and 0 bases, with 9 bases remaining between them. CDR3 length: 15 residues. CDR3 sequence reads: CASSPQGSSYNEQFF. CDR3 DNA sequence: TGTGCCAGCTCACCCCAGGGGAGCTCCTACAATGAGCAGTTCTTC. The full variable domain, in which reference TRBV18 and TRBJ2-1 provide the parts outside the CDR3, is NAGVMQNPRHLVRRRGQEARLRCSPMKGHSHVYWYRQLPEEGLKFMVYLQKENIIDESGMPKERFSAEFPKEGPSILRIQQVVRGDSAAYFCASSPQGSSYNEQFFGPGTRLTVL.

The rearrangement joins TRBV27 to TRBJ2-2, with TRBD1 identical over 7 bases. This CDR3 spans 18 amino acids. The V segment lost 7 bases and the J segment 0 bases; nucleotides outside the gene matches: 14. The germline V gene encodes CDR1 MNHEY and CDR2 SMNVEV (reference sequence). Here the CDR3 reads CASTTMARQGSNTGELFF. DNA for the CDR3: TGTGCCAGCACCACTATGGCGAGACAGGGTTCGAACACCGGGGAGCTGTTTTTT.

The chain employs TRBV7-8 and TRBJ2-3, with D unresolved. The CDR3 sequence is 15 residues long. CDR1 is SGHVS and CDR2 is FQNEAQ in the germline V gene. The germline V and J ends were trimmed by 0 bases and 0 bases, with 7 bases remaining between them. CDR3 in amino acids: CASSLAALSTDTQYF. The CDR3 DNA sequence: TGTGCCAGCAGCTTAGCGGCCCTGAGCACAGATACGCAGTATTTT.

The V call is TRBV10-3, the J call TRBJ2-5; D not resolved. Germline V gene data show CDR1 as ENHRY and CDR2 as SYGVKD. The CDR3 runs to 13 residues. Trimming left V 3 bases short and J 2 bases short, with 7 bases between. CDR3 nucleotide sequence: TGTGCCATCAGTGACGGTGATCAAGAGACCCAGTACTTC. This encodes CAISDGDQETQYF.

V gene TRBV18 combines with J gene TRBJ1-1; 10 bases are shared with TRBD1. The V gene's germline CDR1 is KGHSH and CDR2 LQKENI. V lost 3 bases and J lost 3; bases outside the gene matches: 4. CDR3 length equals 15 residues. For the CDR3, the DNA is TGTGCCAGCTCACCGGGACAGGGGTCGGACACTGAAGCTTTCTTT. Translation gives CASSPGQGSDTEAFF.

The chain has TRBV27 and TRBJ1-1; D unresolved. V was clipped by 3 bases and J by 2 bases, with 7 bases between them. Per the germline V gene, CDR1 is MNHEY and CDR2 is SMNVEV (reference sequence). There are 13 residues in the CDR3. DNA of the CDR3: TGTGCCAGCAGTTTTTCTGTCAACACTGAAGCTTTCTTT. It codes for CASSFSVNTEAFF.

This clone has only a few counts. This chain links TRBV10-3 with TRBJ2-3, with TRBD1 as a possible D gene (5 bases). CDR1 ENHRY and CDR2 SYGVKD come from the germline V gene. Deletions cut 3 bases from V and 6 bases from J, with 13 bases between. The length of the CDR3 is 14 residues. This CDR3 reads CAISEGVPRDTQYF. The CDR3 nucleotides are TGTGCCATCAGTGAAGGGGTACCTAGGGATACGCAGTATTTT.

J is TRBJ1-6 and V is TRBV14; TRBD1 agrees at 8 bases. There are 15 residues in the CDR3. In germline, CDR1 is SGHDN, CDR2 FVKESK. After removal of 0 bases from V and 8 bases from J, the junction contained 3 bases not matched to a gene. This chain's CDR3 is CASSQDRGLDSPLHF. The CDR3 DNA follows: TGTGCCAGCAGCCAAGACAGGGGGCTGGATTCACCCCTCCACTTT.

The chain uses TRBV20-1 and TRBJ1-1, with D unresolved. Per germline, CDR1 DFQATT and CDR2 SNEGSKA (reference sequence). The CDR3 totals 11 residues. Trimming shortened V by 6 bases and J by 4 bases, and 9 bases separated the two germline ends. CDR3 region: CSAYRPTEAFF. The CDR3, as DNA: TGCAGTGCCTATCGCCCCACTGAAGCTTTCTTT.

This chain links TRBV14 with TRBJ1-4, with D unresolved. Between the trimmed V and J ends, which lost 0 bases and 3 bases, there was a span of 14 bases. CDR3 size: 17 residues. CDR1 is SGHDN and CDR2 is FVKESK in the germline V gene. This CDR3 is CASSQEIGRGANEKLFF. The CDR3 DNA sequence: TGTGCCAGCAGCCAAGAGATCGGCCGGGGTGCTAATGAAAAACTGTTTTTT.

The rearrangement uses TRBV18 and TRBJ2-1, with a tentative D call TRBD2 (6 bases). This CDR3 spans 14 amino acids. V was clipped by 3 bases and J by 4 bases, with 10 bases between them. From germline, CDR1 is KGHSH and CDR2 LQKENI. CDR3 region: CASSPAGRYNEQFF. The CDR3 coding sequence is TGTGCCAGCTCACCGGCGGGACGATACAATGAGCAGTTCTTC.

The CDR3 DNA reads as TGTGCCAGCAGCACGCGGTACAATGAGCAGTTCTTC. Residues: CASSTRYNEQFF. The chain employs TRBV3-1 (or the pseudogene TRBV3-2) and TRBJ2-1; no clear D. Trimming took 5 bases from V and 4 from J, leaving 6 bases between them. Germline CDR1 LGHDT, CDR2 YNNKEL (reference sequence). This CDR3 has 12 residues.

The chain links TRBV7-9 to TRBJ1-2, with D tentatively TRBD1 (6 bases). Germline-derived CDR1 and CDR2 are SEHNR and FQNEAQ (reference sequence). Trimming removed 0 bases from V and 2 bases from J, with 10 bases in between. The CDR3 is 15 amino acids. This chain's CDR3 is CASSLAGHTNYGYTF. In nucleotides, the CDR3 is TGTGCCAGCAGCTTAGCGGGACACACCAACTATGGCTACACCTTC.

V and J are TRBV7-2 and TRBJ2-7; D gene uncertain. V lost 3 bases, J lost 6 bases, and 18 bases lay in between. The CDR3 spans 15 residues. Germline V gene data show CDR1 as SGHTA and CDR2 as FQGNSA. The DNA of the CDR3 is TGTGCCAGCAGCTTGATAGACTCCCCTTTTGCCGAGCAGTACTTC. It codes for CASSLIDSPFAEQYF.

The chain has TRBV24-1 and TRBJ2-1; D might be TRBD1 (6 bases). The V end lost 4 bases, the J end lost 6 bases, and 12 bases lay between the germline ends. CDR3 length: 14 amino acids. Looked up from germline, CDR1 is KGHDR and CDR2 is SFDVKD. Here the CDR3 DNA reads TGTGCCACCAGTGACCGACGCAGGGGCAATGAGCAGTTCTTC. It codes for CATSDRRRGNEQFF.

This rearrangement joins TRBV19 to TRBJ1-2; no clear D gene. Germline V lookup: CDR1 LNHDA, CDR2 SQIVND (reference sequence). This CDR3 comprises 13 residues. The ends were cut back, 7 bases at V and 4 bases at J, with 13 bases in the middle. The CDR3 sequence is CASTIDQFYGYTF. The CDR3 nucleotides are TGTGCCAGTACCATAGACCAATTCTATGGCTACACCTTC.

V usage is TRBV7-6 and J usage is TRBJ1-2, with 9 bases identical to TRBD1. V dropped 5 bases and J dropped 6; count of bases not matched to a gene: 10. The CDR3 runs 15 residues. The germline gives CDR1 SGHVS, CDR2 FNYEAQ. For the CDR3, the DNA is TGTGCCAGCAGCCTCCGACAGGGGGAGAAGCATGGCTACACCTTC. It translates to CASSLRQGEKHGYTF.

The genes are TRBV28 and TRBJ1-1; D is perhaps TRBD1 (6 bases). V was pared by 5 bases and J by 1 base, with 14 bases between. The CDR3 is made up of 15 amino acids. The V gene's germline CDR1 is MDHEN and CDR2 SYDVKM. CDR3 protein: CASSPLGGANTEAFF. CDR3 DNA: TGTGCCAGCAGTCCCCTAGGGGGGGCGAACACTGAAGCTTTCTTT.

The chain links TRBV3-1 (or the pseudogene TRBV3-2) to TRBJ2-1; D unclear. This CDR3 region has 13 residues. Trimming pared 1 base from V and 1 base from J, leaving 2 bases between. The germline CDR1 and CDR2 sequences are LGHDT and YNNKEL (reference sequence). This chain's CDR3 is CASSQASYNEQFF. In nucleotides, the CDR3 is TGTGCCAGCAGCCAAGCGTCCTACAATGAGCAGTTCTTC.

The V call is TRBV27, the J call TRBJ1-2; TRBD1 matches 7 bases. J was trimmed by 4 bases and V by 6 bases; bases with no gene match: 5. CDR3 length equals 13 residues. Germline values: CDR1 MNHEY, CDR2 SMNVEV (reference sequence). The CDR3 here is CASRPTGSYGYTF. CDR3 DNA: TGTGCCAGCAGGCCGACAGGGTCCTATGGCTACACCTTC.

V is TRBV6-2 or TRBV6-3 and J is TRBJ2-1; D is possibly TRBD2 (6 bases). This CDR3 spans 14 amino acids. Germline V gene lookup returns CDR1 MNHEY and CDR2 SVGEGT. Trimming removed 0 bases from V and 7 bases from J, with 10 bases in between. The CDR3 nucleotides read TGTGCCAGCAGTTACTCACCGGAGGGGAATGAGCAGTTCTTC. Protein product: CASSYSPEGNEQFF.

CDR3 sequence (DNA): TGTGCCAGCAGTTATTCGGGGGATCTAGATACGCAGTATTTT. Translated: CASSYSGDLDTQYF. The chain couples TRBV6-6 to TRBJ2-3; tentative D call: TRBD2 (6 bases). The CDR3 contains 14 residues. The V and J ends lost 3 bases and 5 bases respectively, with 12 bases between them. Germline V gene lookup returns CDR1 MNHNY and CDR2 SVGAGI (reference sequence).

The rearrangement joins TRBV6-1 to TRBJ1-3; D ambiguous. The length of the CDR3 is 15 residues. V lost 1 base to trimming and J lost 0 bases, with 7 bases between them. CDR1 MNHNS and CDR2 SASEGT come from the germline V gene. The CDR3 reads CASSEGHYSGNTIYF. The CDR3 DNA reads TGTGCCAGCAGTGAAGGACATTACTCTGGAAACACCATATATTTT.

This clone was observed once. The chain employs TRBV29-1 and TRBJ2-5; weak D call: TRBD1 (5 bases). The V end was cut by 6 bases, the J end by 5 bases, with 19 bases between. Per the germline V gene, CDR1 is SQVTM and CDR2 is ANQGSEA. The length of the CDR3 is 14 residues. Here the CDR3 DNA reads TGCAGCGTGTCCCCCGTTCAGGGTGGCGAGACCCAGTACTTC. This encodes CSVSPVQGGETQYF.